The 8 T cell receptor beta chains listed next were all sequenced from one sample in a study of T cells in women clearing cervical HPV infection. Only in-frame clones appear in the TCRdb table, and some are missing; sequencing was by immunoSEQ multiplex PCR. The sample includes under 50,000 clones. The sequenced sample was blood buffy coat. These receptors came from a woman aged 18 to 69 with a cervical HPV16 infection that either progressed to CIN3+ or cleared (not recorded which).

With respect to this clone: Mismatch with germline at one junction end may stem from a read error. This specimen includes other DNA sequences encoding the same CDR3. The CDR3 loop reads CASSLEGSSGNTIYF. The CDR3 DNA, read in part, is TGTGCCAGCAGCTTAGAGGGGAGCTCTGGAAACACT. The genes are TRBV7-6 and TRBJ1-3; D might be TRBD1 (5 bases). The read terminates 3 residues before the CDR3 end, so the remaining end is supplied by the germline J gene. The CDR3 is made up of 15 amino acids. CDR1 and CDR2 from the germline V gene are SGHVS and FNYEAQ.

Worth noting for this clone: Read sequence stops 3 residues before the CDR3 end, and the germline J gene provides the missing end. The rearrangement uses TRBV20-1 and TRBJ2-1, with 8 bases lining up with TRBD2. V was pared by 3 bases and J by 7 bases, with 14 bases of the junction left unmatched. The CDR3 totals 16 residues. Germline assignment: CDR1 DFQATT and CDR2 SNEGSKA (reference sequence). The DNA read from the CDR3 is TGCAGTGCTAGGGGGACGGGACTAGGGTTAGTGAATGAG. Translated, it gives CSARGTGLGLVNE. The full CDR3 protein reads CSARGTGLGLVNEQFF.

Concerning this clone: Read coverage stops 3 residues before the CDR3 terminus; the germline J gene supplies the remainder. This chain joins TRBV19 and TRBJ1-5; D possibly corresponds to TRBD1 (6 bases). This CDR3 contains 16 residues. In germline, CDR1 is LNHDA, CDR2 SQIVND (reference sequence). V was pared by 3 bases and J by 7 bases, with 19 bases between. CDR3 amino acids: CASSMGEEAGAQPQHF. The covered CDR3 bases are TGTGCCAGTAGTATGGGAGAGGAGGCAGGGGCCCAGCCC.

Note on this clone: The read stops 3 residues short of the end of the CDR3; the missing end is completed from the germline J gene. The rearrangement uses TRBV7-2 and TRBJ1-2, with unresolved D. Germline V CDR1 and CDR2: SGHTA, FQGNSA. CDR3 size: 15 residues. The chain's CDR3 is CASSPSGIGSYDYTF. CDR3 DNA (partial): TGTGCCAGCAGCCCTAGCGGGATCGGGTCCTACGAC.

Turning to this clone: The sequence runs out 3 residues before the end of the CDR3; the remainder is reconstructed from the germline J gene. The chain joins TRBV20-1 to TRBJ2-7; 10 bases align to TRBD2. The CDR3 contains 18 residues. Germline lookup yields CDR1 DFQATT and CDR2 SNEGSKA (reference sequence). Unmatched junction bases numbered 16, after V lost 0 bases and J lost 5 bases. Partial CDR3 DNA: TGCAGTGCTAGAGACCGATTAGGCGGACTAGCGGTGTTGGACGAG. This encodes CSARDRLGGLAVLDE. The entire CDR3 sequence reads CSARDRLGGLAVLDEQYF.

For this clone: With the read ending 3 residues before the CDR3 end, the germline J gene is used to fill in that end. The V and J genes are TRBV30 and TRBJ1-5; D may be TRBD1 (6 bases). The V gene lost 1 base and the J gene lost 4 bases, with 8 bases spanning the gap. The CDR3 consists of 13 residues. Germline V CDR1 and CDR2: GTSNPN, SVGIG (reference sequence). The CDR3 DNA, read in part, is TGTGCCTGGAGTGCAGGGGATAATCAGCCC. It specifies CAWSAGDNQP. The whole CDR3 protein reads CAWSAGDNQPQHF.

The CDR3 loop reads CASSGTGLWGQYF. The part of the CDR3 DNA that was read is TGTGCCAGTAGTGGGACAGGTCTGTGGGGT. V is TRBV19 and J is TRBJ2-4, with 8 bases fitting TRBD1. Sequencing ends 3 residues short of the CDR3 end; the germline J gene provides the rest. Germline CDR1 and CDR2: LNHDA and SQIVND (reference sequence). The CDR3 has 13 amino acids. Combining the CDR3 with reference TRBV19 and TRBJ2-4 gives the whole variable domain DGGITQSPKYLFRKEGQNVTLSCEQNLNHDAMYWYRQDPGQGLRLIYYSQIVNDFQKGDIAEGYSVSREKKESFPLTVTSAQKNPTAFYLCASSGTGLWGQYFGAGTRLSVL.

Note on this clone: Read sequence stops 3 residues before the CDR3 end, and the germline J gene provides the missing end. The chain employs TRBV20-1 and TRBJ2-1, with TRBD1 matching over 7 bases. V dropped 4 bases and J dropped 6; count of bases not matched to a gene: 3. There are 12 residues in the CDR3. Germline V lookup: CDR1 DFQATT, CDR2 SNEGSKA (reference sequence). Here the CDR3 reads CSATSGGNEQFF. CDR3 bases read: TGCAGTGCTACCTCAGGGGGCAATGAG.